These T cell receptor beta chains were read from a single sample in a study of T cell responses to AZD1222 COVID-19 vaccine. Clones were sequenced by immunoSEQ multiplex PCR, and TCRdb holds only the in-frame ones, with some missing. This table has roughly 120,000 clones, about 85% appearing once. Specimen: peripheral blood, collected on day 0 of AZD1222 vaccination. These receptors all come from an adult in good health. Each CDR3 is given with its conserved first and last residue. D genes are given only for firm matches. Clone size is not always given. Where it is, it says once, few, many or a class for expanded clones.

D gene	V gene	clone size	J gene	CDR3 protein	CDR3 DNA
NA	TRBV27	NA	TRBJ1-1	CASSLSHSQNTEAFF	TGTGCCAGCAGTTTATCGCACAGCCAAAACACTGAAGCTTTCTTT
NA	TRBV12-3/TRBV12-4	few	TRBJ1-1	CASSLMNTEAFF	TGTGCCAGCAGTTTGATGAACACTGAAGCTTTCTTT
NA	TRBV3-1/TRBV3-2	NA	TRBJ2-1	CASSQSKDGYNEQFF	TGTGCCAGCAGCCAATCCAAGGACGGGTACAATGAGCAGTTCTTC
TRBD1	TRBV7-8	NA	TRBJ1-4	CASSLVEQGALGEKLFF	TGTGCCAGCAGCTTAGTGGAGCAGGGGGCTTTGGGGGAAAAACTGTTTTTT
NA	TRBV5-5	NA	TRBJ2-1	CASSLIASSYNEQFF	TGTGCCAGCAGCTTAATTGCTAGCTCCTACAATGAGCAGTTCTTC
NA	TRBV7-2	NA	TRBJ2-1	CASSLSGAGSYNEQFF	TGTGCCAGCAGCTTATCCGGGGCCGGCTCCTACAATGAGCAGTTCTTC
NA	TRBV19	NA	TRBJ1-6	CASSVGRSNSPLHF	TGTGCCAGTAGTGTGGGACGGAGTAATTCACCCCTCCACTTT
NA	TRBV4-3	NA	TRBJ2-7	CASSQEARGSYEQYF	TGCGCCAGCAGCCAAGAGGCCCGGGGGTCCTACGAGCAGTACTTC
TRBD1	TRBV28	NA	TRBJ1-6	CASSRGTGGIFHNSPLHF	TGTGCCAGCAGTCGAGGGACAGGGGGAATCTTCCATAATTCACCCCTCCACTTT
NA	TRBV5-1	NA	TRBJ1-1	CASRRTDMNTEAFF	TGCGCCAGCAGACGAACAGACATGAACACTGAAGCTTTCTTT
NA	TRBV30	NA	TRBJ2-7	CAWRGEYEQYF	TGTGCCTGGAGGGGAGAGTACGAGCAGTACTTC
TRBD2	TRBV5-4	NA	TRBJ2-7	CASSVGLGLTYEQYF	TGTGCCAGCAGCGTGGGACTAGGACTAACCTACGAGCAGTACTTC
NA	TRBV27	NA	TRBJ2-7	CASRSSDSSYEQYF	TGTGCCAGCAGAAGTAGCGACAGCTCCTACGAGCAGTACTTC
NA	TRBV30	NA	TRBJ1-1	CAWSGGVTEAFF	TGTGCCTGGAGTGGAGGCGTCACTGAAGCTTTCTTT
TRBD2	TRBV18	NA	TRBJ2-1	CASSLSGGSYNEQFF	TGTGCCAGCTCACTTAGCGGGGGCTCCTACAATGAGCAGTTCTTC
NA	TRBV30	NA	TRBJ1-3	CAWSVGFAGNTIYF	TGTGCCTGGAGTGTCGGATTCGCTGGAAACACCATATATTTT
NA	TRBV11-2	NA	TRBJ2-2	CASSLDRGAFTGELFF	TGTGCCAGCAGCTTAGATCGGGGGGCCTTCACCGGGGAGCTGTTTTTT
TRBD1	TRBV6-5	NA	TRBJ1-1	CASRLTGGAYTEAFF	TGTGCCAGCAGGCTGACAGGGGGCGCGTACACTGAAGCTTTCTTT
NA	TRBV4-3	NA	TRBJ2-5	CASSQEPGATQETQYF	TGCGCCAGCAGCCAAGAACCGGGGGCGACTCAAGAGACCCAGTACTTC
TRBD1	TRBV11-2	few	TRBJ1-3	CASAHRGSGNTIYF	TGTGCCAGCGCTCACAGGGGGTCTGGAAACACCATATATTTT
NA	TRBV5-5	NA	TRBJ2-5	CASSPLEFGMETQYF	TGTGCCAGCAGCCCGTTAGAGTTCGGGATGGAGACCCAGTACTTC
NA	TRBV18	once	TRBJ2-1	CASSPLTGGGNEQFF	TGTGCCAGCTCACCCTTGACGGGGGGCGGGAATGAGCAGTTCTTC
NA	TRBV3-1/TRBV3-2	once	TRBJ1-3	CASKQTGNTIYF	TGTGCCAGCAAACAAACTGGAAACACCATATATTTT
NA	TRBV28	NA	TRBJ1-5	CASTSLSGGQPQHF	TGTGCCAGCACCTCGCTCTCGGGGGGTCAGCCCCAGCATTTT
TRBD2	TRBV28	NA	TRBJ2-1	CASRTSGGVRRNEQFF	TGTGCCAGCAGAACTAGCGGGGGGGTGCGTCGGAATGAGCAGTTCTTC
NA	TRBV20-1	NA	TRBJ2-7	CSASYPLGGNSYEQYF	TGCAGTGCTAGTTACCCCTTGGGGGGTAACTCCTACGAGCAGTACTTC
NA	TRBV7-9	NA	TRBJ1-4	CASSLAGAVEKLFF	TGTGCCAGCAGCTTGGCCGGGGCCGTTGAAAAACTGTTTTTT
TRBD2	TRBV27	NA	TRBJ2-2	CASRPQRGSGPTGELFF	TGTGCCAGCAGACCCCAGCGGGGCTCCGGGCCCACCGGGGAGCTGTTTTTT
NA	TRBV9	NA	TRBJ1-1	CASSERVSGSTEAFF	TGTGCCAGCAGCGAGCGGGTCAGTGGTAGCACTGAAGCTTTCTTT
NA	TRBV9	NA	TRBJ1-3	CASSPPTIYF	TGTGCCAGCAGCCCCCCCACCATATATTTT
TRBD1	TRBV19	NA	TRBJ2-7	CASSINRGNEQYF	TGTGCCAGTAGTATAAACAGGGGGAACGAGCAGTACTTC
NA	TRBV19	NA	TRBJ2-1	CASSQGNRNEQFF	TGTGCCAGTAGTCAGGGGAACCGGAATGAGCAGTTCTTC
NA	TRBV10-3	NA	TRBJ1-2	CAISDLETTGGYTF	TGTGCCATCAGTGACCTCGAGACGACGGGCGGCTACACCTTC
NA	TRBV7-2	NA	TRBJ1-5	CASSFQGHQPQHF	TGTGCCAGCAGCTTCCAGGGTCATCAGCCCCAGCATTTT
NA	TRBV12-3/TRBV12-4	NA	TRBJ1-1	CASSYFGTEAFF	TGTGCCAGCAGTTACTTTGGAACTGAAGCTTTCTTT
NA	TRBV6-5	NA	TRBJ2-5	CASMRRGAGGETQYF	TGTGCCAGCATGAGGAGAGGGGCAGGGGGGGAGACCCAGTACTTC
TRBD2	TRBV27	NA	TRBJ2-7	CASSLLTGTSGDEQYF	TGTGCCAGCAGTTTGTTGACCGGGACTAGCGGTGACGAGCAGTACTTC
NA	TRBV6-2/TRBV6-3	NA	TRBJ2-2	CASSAWDTLNTGELFF	TGTGCCAGCAGTGCGTGGGACACCTTGAACACCGGGGAGCTGTTTTTT
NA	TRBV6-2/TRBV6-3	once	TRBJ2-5	CASSYGETQYF	TGTGCCAGCAGTTATGGGGAGACCCAGTACTTC
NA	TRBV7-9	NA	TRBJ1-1	CASSFRRTEAFF	TGTGCCAGCAGCTTCCGGCGGACCGAAGCTTTCTTT
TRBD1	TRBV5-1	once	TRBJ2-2	CASSFQGAANTGELFF	TGCGCCAGCAGCTTTCAGGGGGCTGCAAACACCGGGGAGCTGTTTTTT
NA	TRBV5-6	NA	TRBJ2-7	CASSLQPPYEQYF	TGTGCCAGCAGCTTGCAACCCCCCTACGAGCAGTACTTC
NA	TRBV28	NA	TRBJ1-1	CASSLPGNTEAFF	TGTGCCAGCAGTTTACCTGGTAACACTGAAGCTTTCTTT
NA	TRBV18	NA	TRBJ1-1	CASSQTGLRNTEAFF	TGTGCCAGCTCACAGACAGGCCTTCGGAACACTGAAGCTTTCTTT
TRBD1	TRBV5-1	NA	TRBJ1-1	CASSLGTANTEAFF	TGCGCCAGCAGCCTCGGGACAGCTAACACTGAAGCTTTCTTT
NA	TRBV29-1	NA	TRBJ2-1	CSVRLPVGEQFF	TGCAGCGTAAGACTACCGGTAGGTGAGCAGTTCTTC
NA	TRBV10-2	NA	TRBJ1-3	CASREVASGNTIYF	TGCGCCAGCAGGGAGGTAGCCTCTGGAAACACCATATATTTT
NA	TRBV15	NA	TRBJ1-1	CATSRDLRVTEAFF	TGTGCCACCAGCAGAGATTTGAGGGTCACTGAAGCTTTCTTT
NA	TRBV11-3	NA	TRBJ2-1	CASSSTFDEQFF	TGTGCCAGCAGCAGTACCTTCGATGAGCAGTTCTTC
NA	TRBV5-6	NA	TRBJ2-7	CASRSAGTPYYEQYF	TGTGCCAGCAGGTCTGCCGGGACTCCTTATTACGAGCAGTACTTC
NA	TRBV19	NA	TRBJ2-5	CASSHTKGHWQETQYF	TGTGCCAGTAGCCACACTAAAGGACACTGGCAAGAGACCCAGTACTTC
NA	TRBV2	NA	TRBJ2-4	CASSLVHAKNIQYF	TGTGCCAGCAGCCTTGTCCACGCCAAAAACATTCAGTACTTC
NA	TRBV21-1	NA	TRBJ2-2	CASGALTSGVYGGELFF	TGTGCCAGCGGAGCCCTGACTAGCGGGGTATATGGCGGGGAGCTGTTTTTT